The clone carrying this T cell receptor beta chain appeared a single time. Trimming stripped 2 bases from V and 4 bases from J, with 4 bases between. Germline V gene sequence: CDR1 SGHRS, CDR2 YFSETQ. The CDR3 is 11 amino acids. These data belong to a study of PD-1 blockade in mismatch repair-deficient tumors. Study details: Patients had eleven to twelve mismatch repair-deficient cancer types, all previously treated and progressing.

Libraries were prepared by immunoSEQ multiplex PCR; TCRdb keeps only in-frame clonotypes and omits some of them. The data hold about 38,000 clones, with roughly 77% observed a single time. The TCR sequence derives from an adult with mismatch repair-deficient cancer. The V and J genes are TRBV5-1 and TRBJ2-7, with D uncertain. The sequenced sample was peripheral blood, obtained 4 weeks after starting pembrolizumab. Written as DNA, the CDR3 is TGCGCCAGCAGCTTCGGTTACGAGCAGTACTTC. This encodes CASSFGYEQYF.